The 9 T cell receptor beta chains presented below share a single source sample, sequenced in a study of T-cell memory formation after mild COVID-19. Each CDR3 protein gets one entry after TCRdb re-called the 5' RACE reads with MiXCR. The sample includes about 140,000 distinct CDR3 sequences, 11% to 15% of them seen just once. The sample taken for sequencing was PBMCs or a T cell subset sorted from them (not recorded which). Receptor source: an adult woman who had mild COVID-19 (a few samples of this study predate the infection). Cell type and time point are not known.

This chain uses TRBV2 with TRBJ2-1, with D perhaps TRBD2 (6 bases). This CDR3 comprises 12 residues. The V end was cut by 11 bases, the J end by 5 bases, with 13 bases between. Germline V gives CDR1 SNHLY, CDR2 FYNNEI. The CDR3 DNA reads TGTGCCCTCTTGGGGGGAAACAATGAGCAGTTCTTC. It yields the protein CALLGGNNEQFF. The complete variable domain, with remaining parts taken from reference TRBV2 and TRBJ2-1, reads EPEVTQTPSHQVTQMGQEVILRCVPISNHLYFYWYRQILGQKVEFLVSFYNNEISEKSEIFDDQFSVERPDGSNFTLKIRSTKLEDSAMYFCALLGGNNEQFFGPGTRLTVL.

This clonotype has just a few counts. V usage is TRBV11-2 and J usage is TRBJ1-2, with D maybe TRBD1 (5 bases). This CDR3 contains 15 residues. V lost 5 bases and J 6 bases, leaving 19 bases between the germline ends. Germline V gene data show CDR1 as SGHAT and CDR2 as FQNNGV. CDR3 DNA sequence: TGTGCCAGCAGCCCACGCCCCGGGACGGCGCATGGCTACACCTTC. This gives the protein CASSPRPGTAHGYTF.

This clonotype was recorded a few times. The junction departs from the called germline gene at one end, perhaps through a read error. J is TRBJ2-1 and V is TRBV4-3, with a possible D match to TRBD2 (6 bases). The CDR3 is made up of 16 amino acids. Germline V gives CDR1 LGHNA, CDR2 YSLEER. The CDR3 loop reads CASSQDLAGTANAQFF. The DNA for the CDR3 is TGCGCCAGCAGCCAAGACTTGGCGGGAACGGCGAATGCGCAGTTCTTC.

This clonotype has only a few counts. CDR3 in amino acids: CASSPGTWMNTEAFF. The CDR3 DNA follows: TGTGCCAGCAGCCCCGGGACCTGGATGAACACTGAAGCTTTCTTT. This chain connects TRBV13 to TRBJ1-1, with D maybe TRBD1 (5 bases). V shed 5 bases and J shed 0 bases, with 13 bases lying between them. This CDR3 region has 15 residues. In germline, CDR1 is PRHDT, CDR2 FYEKMQ (reference sequence).

The rearrangement joins TRBV4-2 to TRBJ1-2; no clear D gene. CDR3 length equals 15 residues. The V gene lost 1 base and the J gene lost 1 base, with 10 bases spanning the gap. CDR1 is LGHNA, CDR2 YNFKEQ, per germline. CDR3 loop: CASSQGIDNNYGYTF. The DNA for the CDR3 is TGTGCCAGCAGCCAAGGCATCGACAATAACTATGGCTACACCTTC.

The V call is TRBV7-3, the J call TRBJ1-5, with a possible D match to TRBD1 (6 bases). The CDR3 is made up of 17 amino acids. Germline CDR1 reads SGHTA; CDR2 reads FQGTGA. The V and J ends lost 7 bases and 3 bases respectively, with 22 bases between them. The DNA of the CDR3 is TGTGCCAGCAACTCTAAGGGGCCCGGACAGAACAATCAGCCCCAGCATTTT. As protein: CASNSKGPGQNNQPQHF.

This clonotype was seen a few times. J is TRBJ1-2 and V is TRBV5-1, with TRBD1 identical over 12 bases. Unmatched junction bases numbered 3, after V lost 5 bases and J lost 4 bases. There are 14 residues in the CDR3. Germline assignment: CDR1 SGHRS and CDR2 YFSETQ. CDR3 in amino acids: CASRGTGGPYGYTF. DNA for the CDR3: TGCGCCAGCAGGGGGACAGGGGGCCCCTATGGCTACACCTTC.

This clonotype was observed many times. V is TRBV7-9 and J is TRBJ2-5; no firm D call. Germline assignment: CDR1 SEHNR and CDR2 FQNEAQ (reference sequence). V gave up 0 bases and J gave up 5 bases, with 16 bases separating them. The CDR3 is 16 residues long. The CDR3 nucleotides are TGTGCCAGCAGCTTAGCGTTCGGCCCAAGCCGGGAGACCCAGTACTTC. It encodes CASSLAFGPSRETQYF.

This clonotype was counted only a few times. J is TRBJ1-2 and V is TRBV6-5; TRBD1 aligns across 7 bases. Trimming removed 6 bases from V and 4 bases from J; junction bases left unmatched: 8. The length of the CDR3 is 14 residues. Germline values: CDR1 MNHEY, CDR2 SVGAGI. CDR3: CASSLEGGTYGYTF. The CDR3 DNA is TGTGCCAGCAGCCTGGAAGGGGGCACCTATGGCTACACCTTC.